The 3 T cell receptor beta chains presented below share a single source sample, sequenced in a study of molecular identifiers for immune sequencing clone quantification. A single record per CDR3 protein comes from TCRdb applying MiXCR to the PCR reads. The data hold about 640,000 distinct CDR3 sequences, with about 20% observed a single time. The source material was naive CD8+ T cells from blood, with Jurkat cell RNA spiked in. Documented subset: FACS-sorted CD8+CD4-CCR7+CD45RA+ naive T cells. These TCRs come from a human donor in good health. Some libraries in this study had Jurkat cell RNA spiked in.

CDR3 bases: TGTGCCAGTACCCTACTTACTAGAGCGGGGGAGACCGGGGAGCTGTTTTTT. The encoded protein is CASTLLTRAGETGELFF. This chain uses TRBV19 with TRBJ2-2; 8 bases line up with TRBD2. Germline V gives CDR1 LNHDA, CDR2 SQIVND (reference sequence). The CDR3 length is 17 residues. With V trimmed by 7 bases and J by 5 bases, 15 bases remained unmatched.

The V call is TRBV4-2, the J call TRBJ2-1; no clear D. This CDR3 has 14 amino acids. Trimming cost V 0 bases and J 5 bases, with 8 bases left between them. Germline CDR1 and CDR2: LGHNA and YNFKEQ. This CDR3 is CASSQERQHNEQFF. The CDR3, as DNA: TGTGCCAGCAGCCAAGAACGGCAGCACAATGAGCAGTTCTTC.

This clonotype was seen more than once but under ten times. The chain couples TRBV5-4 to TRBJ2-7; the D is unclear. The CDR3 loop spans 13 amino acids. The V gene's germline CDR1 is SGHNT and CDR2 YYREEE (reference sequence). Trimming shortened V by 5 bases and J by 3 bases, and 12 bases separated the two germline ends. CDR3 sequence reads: CASRTPENYEQYF. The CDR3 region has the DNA TGTGCCAGCAGGACACCGGAAAACTACGAGCAGTACTTC.